This T cell receptor (beta chain) was sequenced during a study of cytomegalovirus exposure and HLA in healthy donors. Findings and caveats of the study: Specific recognition of CMV antigens was confirmed in vitro for a few chains (all CMV-associated). The study assumed roughly uniform donor sequencing depth for presence/absence analyses.

The ends were cut back, 6 bases at V and 2 bases at J, with 16 bases in the middle. The germline gives CDR1 SGHAT, CDR2 FQDESV (reference sequence). The CDR3 is 15 amino acids. Use of 60 Vbeta and 13 Jbeta primers characterized the PCR. Only in-frame clones appear in the TCRdb table, and some are missing; sequencing was by immunoSEQ multiplex PCR. Of around 190,000 clones listed, over 65% were seen once; the top ten hold around 3.7%. Concerning this clone: Its antigen is not known.

The donors, nominally healthy at sampling, likely had unrecorded immune exposures. The clonotype originates from a man aged 35 to 55 in good health and CMV-seropositive. The sequenced sample consisted of PBMCs. The V and J genes are TRBV11-1 and TRBJ2-5; the D gene is possibly TRBD1 (6 bases). The CDR3 spells CASSFFQGQQETQYF. The CDR3, as DNA: TGTGCCAGCAGTTTTTTCCAAGGACAGCAAGAGACCCAGTACTTC.